The next 13 T cell receptor beta chains were all read from a single sample in a study of T cells after yellow fever vaccination. MiXCR, run by TCRdb on the 5' RACE reads, gives a single entry per CDR3 protein. The sample has over 150,000 distinct CDR3 sequences; roughly 6.4% are singletons. The input for sequencing was CD4+ T cells sorted from PBMCs, taken on the day of the first yellow fever vaccination. The receptors come from a man between 18 and 35 years old who received the YFV17D yellow fever vaccine.

This clonotype was counted between two and nine times. The chain has TRBV4-3 and TRBJ2-7, with no clear D. The CDR3 has 13 residues. Germline V gives CDR1 LGHNA, CDR2 YSLEER. V was cut by 0 bases and J by 3 bases, with 6 bases left in between. The CDR3, as DNA: TGCGCCAGCAGCCAAGATTTGTTCTACGAGCAGTACTTC. It encodes CASSQDLFYEQYF.

This clonotype was observed at least ten times. This chain joins TRBV5-1 and TRBJ2-1; D not resolved. Trimming took 5 bases from V and 0 from J, leaving 12 bases between them. The germline V gene encodes CDR1 SGHRS and CDR2 YFSETQ. There are 15 residues in the CDR3. The CDR3 region is CASRPASSSYNEQFF. The CDR3 bases are TGCGCCAGCAGACCCGCCTCGAGCTCCTACAATGAGCAGTTCTTC.

This clonotype was counted between two and nine times. The chain recombines TRBV11-2 with TRBJ1-5, with D possibly matching TRBD1 (6 bases). V lost 2 bases and J 7 bases, leaving 12 bases between the germline ends. CDR1 SGHAT and CDR2 FQNNGV come from the germline V gene. The length of the CDR3 is 14 residues. The CDR3 DNA sequence: TGTGCCAGCAGCTTACAGGGGTTTGAGCAGCCCCAGCATTTT. Translating it yields CASSLQGFEQPQHF.

The CDR3 DNA is TGTGCCAGCAGCTTGGGGGCAGGGACCTCTGGAAACACCATATATTTT. This encodes CASSLGAGTSGNTIYF. V is TRBV5-4 and J is TRBJ1-3, with D perhaps matching TRBD1 (5 bases). Trimming pared 0 bases from V and 0 bases from J, leaving 10 bases between. This CDR3 has 16 amino acids. CDR1 is SGHNT, CDR2 YYREEE, per germline (reference sequence).

This clonotype was seen repeatedly, ten times or more. The V call is TRBV7-3, the J call TRBJ1-1; D gene unclear. Germline loops: CDR1 SGHTA, CDR2 FQGTGA. With 2 bases removed from V and 0 bases from J, the gap between germline ends came to 10 bases. The CDR3 is 15 residues long. The DNA for the CDR3 is TGTGCCAGCAGCTTAGATTCTCAGATGAACACTGAAGCTTTCTTT. Residues: CASSLDSQMNTEAFF.

This clonotype was seen a few times. The gene calls are TRBV20-1 and TRBJ2-1; 13 bases are a match to TRBD2. The trim removed 6 bases at V and 3 bases at J, leaving 8 bases unmatched. This CDR3 has 16 residues. Germline values: CDR1 DFQATT, CDR2 SNEGSKA (reference sequence). Written as DNA, the CDR3 is TGCAGTGCCGACGACCGGACTAGCGGGGGCTACAATGAGCAGTTCTTC. Protein product: CSADDRTSGGYNEQFF.

Comments on this clonotype: This clone may be a read error of a much larger clone one base away. V gene TRBV20-1 combines with J gene TRBJ1-5; 8 nucleotides match TRBD1. From germline, CDR1 is DFQATT and CDR2 SNEGSKA (reference sequence). V gave up 0 bases and J gave up 0 bases; unmatched junction bases: 16. This CDR3 spans 20 amino acids. The CDR3, as DNA: TGCAGTGCTAGAGAGACCGCCACGGACAGGGTAGGGTATAGCAATCAGCCCCAGCATTTT. Translating it yields CSARETATDRVGYSNQPQHF.

This clonotype was found a few times. The V call is TRBV5-1, the J call TRBJ2-2; D perhaps matches TRBD1 (6 bases). V lost 0 bases and J lost 5, with 14 bases in between. The CDR3 is made up of 16 amino acids. The germline V gene encodes CDR1 SGHRS and CDR2 YFSETQ. CDR3 in DNA: TGCGCCAGCAGCTTGGACGGGACACCTGGAACCGGGGAGCTGTTTTTT. This gives the protein CASSLDGTPGTGELFF.

CDR3: CASSQEVWRGGYTF. Written as DNA, the CDR3 is TGTGCCAGCAGCCAAGAAGTTTGGCGCGGAGGCTACACCTTC. The V call is TRBV4-2, the J call TRBJ1-2; D is unclear. Trimming cost V 0 bases and J 8 bases, with 13 bases left between them. This CDR3 contains 14 residues. Germline V CDR1 and CDR2: LGHNA, YNFKEQ.

This clonotype has ten or more counts. The chain is built from TRBV15 and TRBJ1-5, with unresolved D. The germline gives CDR1 LNHNV, CDR2 YYDKDF (reference sequence). V was clipped by 0 bases and J by 0 bases, with 9 bases between them. CDR3 length: 16 amino acids. The CDR3 DNA reads TGTGCCACCAGCAGAGATCGAGCCTATAGCAATCAGCCCCAGCATTTT. This codes for CATSRDRAYSNQPQHF.

The rearrangement uses TRBV18 and TRBJ2-2; D call uncertain. V was clipped by 1 base and J by 5 bases, with 14 bases between them. The V gene's germline CDR1 is KGHSH and CDR2 LQKENI. The CDR3 runs to 16 residues. CDR3 loop: CASSPRPAYVTGELFF. CDR3 in DNA: TGTGCCAGCTCACCACGTCCAGCCTACGTGACCGGGGAGCTGTTTTTT.

The genes are TRBV20-1 and TRBJ2-5; TRBD1 might be the D (5 bases). The ends were cut back, 8 bases at V and 5 bases at J, with 18 bases in the middle. The CDR3 has 13 amino acids. Germline CDR1 is DFQATT and CDR2 is SNEGSKA (reference sequence). CDR3 in amino acids: CSIGPPPGETQYF. The CDR3 DNA follows: TGCAGTATTGGGCCCCCACCAGGGGAGACCCAGTACTTC.

The V and J genes are TRBV5-1 and TRBJ2-1; D is unresolved. This CDR3 has 20 amino acids. Trimming left V 0 bases short and J 0 bases short, with 22 bases between. Germline CDR1 is SGHRS and CDR2 is YFSETQ. In nucleotides, the CDR3 is TGCGCCAGCAGCTTGGTCGGAGCTCCCCCGGCATCGAGCTCCTACAATGAGCAGTTCTTC. Protein product: CASSLVGAPPASSSYNEQFF.